This T cell receptor beta chain was observed in a study of blood T cells in healthy people across ages. Points from the study as a whole: Per-million-T-cell TCR beta diversity fell roughly linearly with age.

Remarks on this clonotype: The antigen remains unidentified.

A second about 6 to 11 cycle PCR used barcoded and J-beta primers. TCRdb called the 5' RACE reads again in MiXCR, with one record for every CDR3 protein. The sample contains some 1,000,000 distinct CDR3 sequences, 20% to 25% of which appear only once. At least 6.5 million PBMCs were isolated per sample. CDR1 and CDR2 from the germline V gene are SGHRS and YFSETQ. The V end was cut by 0 bases, the J end by 3 bases, with 12 bases between. This CDR3 has 15 residues. The same data also went into a second study, on T cells of mothers and their children. That work states: Nine systemically healthy Caucasian donors: three mothers, six children. M1S, a second-PCR primer, added sample barcodes and 2-4 random nucleotides.

The origin of this receptor is a girl aged 2 to 9 in good health. The sample taken for sequencing was blood. V gene TRBV5-1 combines with J gene TRBJ1-1; D uncertain. The CDR3 nucleotides read TGCGCCAGCAGCTTGGGAGGCCAGTGGGACACTGAAGCTTTCTTT. This sequence encodes CASSLGGQWDTEAFF.